The sequence of this T cell receptor (beta chain) was determined in a study of cytomegalovirus exposure and HLA in healthy donors. General study results and limits: The study dropped some indistinguishable V segments, TRBV6-2 and TRBV6-3 among them.

This clone was seen only a few times. Its antigen is not identified. Between the trimmed V and J ends, which lost 4 bases and 5 bases, there was a span of 9 bases. This CDR3 has 12 amino acids. The germline CDR1 and CDR2 sequences are SGHDT and YYEEEE. PCR was performed using 60 Vbeta and 13 Jbeta primers. Only in-frame clones appear in the TCRdb table, and some are missing; sequencing was by immunoSEQ multiplex PCR. The profile shows over 150,000 clones, around 82% of them singletons. The rearrangement uses TRBV5-6 and TRBJ2-5, with D unclear. Sequenced material: PBMCs. The receptor comes from a man aged 45 to 65 in good health and CMV-seropositive. The CDR3 coding sequence is TGTGCCAGCAGCATGCGGCAGGAGACCCAGTACTTC. Protein sequence: CASSMRQETQYF.